This TCR beta chain was identified during a study of Graves' ophthalmopathy and Graves' hyperthyroidism. The study's findings and limits: Blood samples also showed most expanded thyroid clonotypes exceeding 0.001 frequency.

This clonotype was seen at least ten times. Antigen specificity is unknown. Beta-chain TCR CDR3 regions were amplified from RNA transcripts. Amplification began with first-round RT-PCR using HTBI primers, then second-round multiplex PCR was performed. A single record per CDR3 protein comes from TCRdb applying MiXCR to the multiplex PCR reads. The sample lists hundreds of thousands of distinct CDR3 sequences; roughly an eighth were seen once. The V end lost 1 base, the J end lost 2 bases, and 6 bases lay between the germline ends. Per germline, CDR1 SEHNR and CDR2 FQNEAQ (reference sequence). The CDR3 length is 13 residues.

The sequencing sample was made of blood. The chain joins TRBV7-9 to TRBJ2-7; D gene unclear. This receptor was identified in a woman younger than 45 with Graves' ophthalmopathy. The CDR3: CASSLEVAYEQYF. The CDR3 coding sequence is TGTGCCAGCAGCTTAGAGGTTGCCTACGAGCAGTACTTC. The full variable domain, completed using reference TRBV7-9 and TRBJ2-7, is DTGVSQNPRHKITKRGQNVTFRCDPISEHNRLYWYRQTLGQGPEFLTYFQNEAQLEKSRLLSDRFSAERPKGSFSTLEIQRTEQGDSAMYLCASSLEVAYEQYFGPGTRLTVT.